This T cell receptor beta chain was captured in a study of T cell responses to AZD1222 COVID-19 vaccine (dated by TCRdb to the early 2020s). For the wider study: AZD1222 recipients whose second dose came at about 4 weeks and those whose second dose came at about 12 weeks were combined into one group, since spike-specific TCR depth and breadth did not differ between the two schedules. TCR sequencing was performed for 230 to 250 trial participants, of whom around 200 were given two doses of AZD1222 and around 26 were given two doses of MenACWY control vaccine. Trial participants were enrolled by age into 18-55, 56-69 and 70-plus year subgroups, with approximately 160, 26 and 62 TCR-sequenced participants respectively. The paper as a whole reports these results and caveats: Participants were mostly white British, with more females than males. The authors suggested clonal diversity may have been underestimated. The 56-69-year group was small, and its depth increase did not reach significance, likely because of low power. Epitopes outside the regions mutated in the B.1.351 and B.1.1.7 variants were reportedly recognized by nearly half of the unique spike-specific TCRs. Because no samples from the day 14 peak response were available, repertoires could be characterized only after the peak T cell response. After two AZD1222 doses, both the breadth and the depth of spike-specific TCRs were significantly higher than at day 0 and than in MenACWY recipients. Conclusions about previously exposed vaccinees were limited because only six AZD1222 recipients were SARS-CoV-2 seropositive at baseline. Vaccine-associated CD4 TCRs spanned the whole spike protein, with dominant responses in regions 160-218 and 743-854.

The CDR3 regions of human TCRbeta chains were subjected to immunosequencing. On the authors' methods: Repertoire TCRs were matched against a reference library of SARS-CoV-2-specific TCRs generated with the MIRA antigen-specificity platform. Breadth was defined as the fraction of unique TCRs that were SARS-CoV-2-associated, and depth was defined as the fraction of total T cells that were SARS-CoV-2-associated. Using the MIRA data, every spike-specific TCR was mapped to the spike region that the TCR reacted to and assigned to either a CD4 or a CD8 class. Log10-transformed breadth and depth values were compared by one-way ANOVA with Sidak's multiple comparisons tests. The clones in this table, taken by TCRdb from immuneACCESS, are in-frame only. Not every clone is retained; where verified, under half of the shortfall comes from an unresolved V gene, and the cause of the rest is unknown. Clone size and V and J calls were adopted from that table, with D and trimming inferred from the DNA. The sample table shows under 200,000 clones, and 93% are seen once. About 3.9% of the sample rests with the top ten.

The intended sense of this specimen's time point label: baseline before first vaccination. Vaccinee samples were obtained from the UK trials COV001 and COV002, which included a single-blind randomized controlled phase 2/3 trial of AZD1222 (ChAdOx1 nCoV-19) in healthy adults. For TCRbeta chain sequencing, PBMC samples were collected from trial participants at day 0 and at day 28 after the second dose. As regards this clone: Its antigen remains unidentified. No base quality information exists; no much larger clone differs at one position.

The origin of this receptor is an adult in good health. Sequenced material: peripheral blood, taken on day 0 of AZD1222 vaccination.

The CDR3 protein sequence reads: CASSLDSGVEAFF. In nucleotides, the sequence is TGTGCCAGCAGCTTAGATTCGGGCGTTGAAGCTTTCTTT. Recombination connected TRBV11-2 to TRBJ1-1, with the D gene not clear enough to name. From the germline V gene, CDR1 is SGHAT and CDR2 is FQNNGV. Counted from cysteine to phenylalanine, this CDR3 has 13 amino acids. The sequence is cut down to CDR3 DNA, 39 bases in frame from base 1. The V and J ends are trimmed by 0 bases and 7 bases, leaving 9 bases between them.